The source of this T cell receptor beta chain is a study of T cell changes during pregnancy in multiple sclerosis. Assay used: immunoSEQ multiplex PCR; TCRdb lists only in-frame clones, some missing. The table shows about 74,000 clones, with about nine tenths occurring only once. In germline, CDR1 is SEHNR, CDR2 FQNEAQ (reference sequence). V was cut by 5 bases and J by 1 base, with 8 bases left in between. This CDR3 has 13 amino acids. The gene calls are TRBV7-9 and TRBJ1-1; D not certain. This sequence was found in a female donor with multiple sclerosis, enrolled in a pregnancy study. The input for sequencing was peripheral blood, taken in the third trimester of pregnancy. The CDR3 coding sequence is TGTGCCAGCAGCCCCCAACAGAACACTGAAGCTTTCTTT. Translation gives CASSPQQNTEAFF. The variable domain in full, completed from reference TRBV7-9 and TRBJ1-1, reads DTGVSQNPRHKITKRGQNVTFRCDPISEHNRLYWYRQTLGQGPEFLTYFQNEAQLEKSRLLSDRFSAERPKGSFSTLEIQRTEQGDSAMYLCASSPQQNTEAFFGQGTRLTVV.